A selection of T cell receptor beta chains follows, all from one sample in a study of CD4+ T cells in melanoma. Assay: immunoSEQ multiplex PCR; the TCRdb copy retains only in-frame clones and omits some. The table includes about 140,000 clones, around 90% detected once. The receptors stem from a human donor with melanoma. The conserved cysteine and the conserved F or W are not part of the CDR3 here.

V	J	CDR3
TRBV7-8	TRBJ2-3	ASSRAAWVRTDTQY
TRBV10-1	TRBJ2-5	ASSESGRQETQY
TRBV5-6	TRBJ2-1	ASSPDRVGVYNEQF
TRBV6-5	TRBJ2-3	ASSYEGGVSTDTQY
TRBV6-1	TRBJ2-5	ATTVPGGGETQY
TRBV6-6	TRBJ2-1	ASSYSGTGINEQF
TRBV7-7	TRBJ2-5	ASSPNTGGGETQY
TRBV6-6	TRBJ2-7	ASSTSGQGRTYEQY
TRBV18	TRBJ1-1	ASSPQGGLNTEAF
TRBV19	TRBJ2-5	ASSMVNRGGQETQY
TRBV14	TRBJ2-7	ASSHYRGSGEQY
TRBV7-7	TRBJ2-5	ASSLTGLVETQY
TRBV11-1	TRBJ1-2	ASSWGQGNGYT
TRBV5-1	TRBJ1-1	ASSWGGDNTEAF
TRBV29-1	TRBJ2-3	SALRAATQY
TRBV29-1	TRBJ2-3	SVDAQGTADTQY
TRBV5-1	TRBJ2-5	ASSLKRGGYETQY
TRBV6-1	TRBJ1-1	ASTRANTEAF
TRBV21-1	TRBJ1-2	ASSNCTDGYT
TRBV9	TRBJ2-5	ASSVAGRAGVRAETQY
TRBV7-2	TRBJ2-3	ASSFLPSFTDTQY
TRBV11-2	TRBJ1-1	ASSPFRSQPNTEAF
TRBV9	TRBJ1-5	ASSPDGLGVQH
TRBV7-2	TRBJ1-1	ASRNLFRGRVNTEAF
TRBV5-4	TRBJ2-1	ASSPSKTYNEQF
TRBV6-5	TRBJ1-3	ASSYGTGSGNTIY
TRBV6-6	TRBJ2-5	ASSYPKGGQETQY
TRBV10-3	TRBJ2-3	AISEERDTQY
TRBV2	TRBJ2-1	ALGTDRMGEQF
TRBV20-1	TRBJ1-2	SARGQGWDT
TRBV7-2	TRBJ1-1	ASSYRLRGQGDTEAF
TRBV6-1	TRBJ1-2	ASSESAGYYGYT
TRBV29-1	TRBJ2-1	SVEVVLAGLNEQF
TRBV12-5	TRBJ1-6	ASGGDLNSPLH
TRBV19	TRBJ1-5	ASTEPGQRINQPQH
TRBV5-6	TRBJ2-5	ASSLTLTYTGKETQY
TRBV2	TRBJ2-2	ASSELGAGGLTRPLSTGELF